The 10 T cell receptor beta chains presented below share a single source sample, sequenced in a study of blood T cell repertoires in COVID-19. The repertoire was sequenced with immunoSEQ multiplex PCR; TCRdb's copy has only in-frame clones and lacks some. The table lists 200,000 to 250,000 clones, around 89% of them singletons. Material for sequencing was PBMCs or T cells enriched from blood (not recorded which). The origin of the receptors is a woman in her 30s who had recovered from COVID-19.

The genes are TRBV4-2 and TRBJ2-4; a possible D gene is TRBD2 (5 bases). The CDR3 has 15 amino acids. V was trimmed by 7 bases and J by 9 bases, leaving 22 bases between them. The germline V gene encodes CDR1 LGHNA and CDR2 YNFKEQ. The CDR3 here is CASKMAEDSLGIQYF. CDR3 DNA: TGTGCCAGCAAAATGGCAGAGGACTCTTTGGGCATTCAGTACTTC.

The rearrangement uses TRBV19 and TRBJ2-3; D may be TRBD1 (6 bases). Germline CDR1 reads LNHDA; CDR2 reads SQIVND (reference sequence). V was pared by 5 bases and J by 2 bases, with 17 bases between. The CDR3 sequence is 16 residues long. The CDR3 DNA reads TGTGCCAGTAGTTGGGCAGGGGATGAGATCACAGATACGCAGTATTTT. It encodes CASSWAGDEITDTQYF. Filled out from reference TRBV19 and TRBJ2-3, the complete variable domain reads DGGITQSPKYLFRKEGQNVTLSCEQNLNHDAMYWYRQDPGQGLRLIYYSQIVNDFQKGDIAEGYSVSREKKESFPLTVTSAQKNPTAFYLCASSWAGDEITDTQYFGPGTRLTVL.

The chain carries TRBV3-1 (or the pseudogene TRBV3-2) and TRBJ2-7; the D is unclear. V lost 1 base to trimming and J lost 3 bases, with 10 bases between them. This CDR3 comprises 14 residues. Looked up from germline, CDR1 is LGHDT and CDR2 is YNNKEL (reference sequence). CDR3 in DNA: TGTGCCAGCAGCCAAGGGGCGCAGGACTACGAGCAGTACTTC. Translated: CASSQGAQDYEQYF.

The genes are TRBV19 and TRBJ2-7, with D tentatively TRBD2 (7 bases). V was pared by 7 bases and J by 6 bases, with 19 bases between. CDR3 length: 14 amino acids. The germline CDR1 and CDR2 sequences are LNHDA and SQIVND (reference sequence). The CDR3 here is CASKWGGENGEQYF. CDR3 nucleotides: TGTGCCAGTAAATGGGGGGGCGAGAACGGCGAGCAGTACTTC.

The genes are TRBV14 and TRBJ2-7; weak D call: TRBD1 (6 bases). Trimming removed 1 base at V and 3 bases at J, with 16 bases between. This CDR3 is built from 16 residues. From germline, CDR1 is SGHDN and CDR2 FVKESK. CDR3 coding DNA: TGTGCCAGCAGCCAAGGAGACAGGAGGTTTGACTACGAGCAGTACTTC. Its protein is CASSQGDRRFDYEQYF.

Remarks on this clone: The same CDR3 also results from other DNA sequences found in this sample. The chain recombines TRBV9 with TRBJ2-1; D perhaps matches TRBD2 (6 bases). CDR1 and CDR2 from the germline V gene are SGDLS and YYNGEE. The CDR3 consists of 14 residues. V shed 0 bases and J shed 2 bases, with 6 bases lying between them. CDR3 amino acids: CASSVGGAYNEQFF. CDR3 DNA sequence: TGTGCCAGCAGCGTAGGGGGGGCCTACAATGAGCAGTTCTTC.

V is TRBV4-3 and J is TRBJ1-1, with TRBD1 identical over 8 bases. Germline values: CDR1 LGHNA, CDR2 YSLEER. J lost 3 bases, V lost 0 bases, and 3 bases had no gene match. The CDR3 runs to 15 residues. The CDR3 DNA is TGCGCCAGCAGCCAAGACAGGGGGCTGGACACTGAAGCTTTCTTT. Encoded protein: CASSQDRGLDTEAFF.

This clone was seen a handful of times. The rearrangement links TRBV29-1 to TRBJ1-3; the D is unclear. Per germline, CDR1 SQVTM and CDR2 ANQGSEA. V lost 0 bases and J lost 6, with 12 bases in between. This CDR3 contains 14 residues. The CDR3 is CSVEDQAGSNTIYF. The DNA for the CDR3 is TGCAGCGTTGAAGATCAGGCAGGATCAAACACCATATATTTT.

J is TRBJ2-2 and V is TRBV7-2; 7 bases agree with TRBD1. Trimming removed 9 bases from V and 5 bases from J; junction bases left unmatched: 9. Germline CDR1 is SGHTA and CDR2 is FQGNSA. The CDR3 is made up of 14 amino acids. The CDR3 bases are TGTGCCAGAAGGGAGACAGGGAGTACCGGGGAGCTGTTTTTT. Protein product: CARRETGSTGELFF.

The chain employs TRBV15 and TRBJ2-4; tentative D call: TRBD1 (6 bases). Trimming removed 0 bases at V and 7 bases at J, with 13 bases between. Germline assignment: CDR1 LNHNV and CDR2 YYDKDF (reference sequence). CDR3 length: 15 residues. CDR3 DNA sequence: TGTGCCACCAGCAGAGATCCCACAGGGACGAACATTCAGTACTTC. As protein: CATSRDPTGTNIQYF.